This TCR beta chain was documented in a study of cytomegalovirus exposure and HLA in healthy donors. 60 Vbeta and 13 Jbeta primers were used in PCR. The protocol was immunoSEQ multiplex PCR, while the TCRdb copy is restricted to in-frame clones and leaves out a portion. The profile shows roughly 200,000 clones, 65% to 85% of them singletons. CDR3 length equals 15 residues. V shed 5 bases, J shed 6 bases, and the junction held 9 bases outside the gene matches. CDR1 and CDR2 (germline): SEHNR, FQNEAQ (reference sequence). Sequencing was performed on PBMCs. The TCR originated in a man in his thirties or forties in good health and CMV-seronegative. This chain joins TRBV7-9 and TRBJ2-7; 11 bases align to TRBD1. The CDR3 region is CASSIGQGAIGEQYF. Written as DNA, the CDR3 is TGTGCCAGCAGCATTGGACAGGGGGCAATAGGCGAGCAGTACTTC.